This T cell receptor (beta chain) emerged from a study of CD8+ T cells in alopecia areata. Study-wide results and caveats: Mice showed TCR sharing more clearly than patients did, possibly owing to HLA. The study also sequences resident alphabeta T cells of normal skin in scalp samples. Higher clonality was seen in lesional scalp than in normal scalp, especially in alopecia totalis/universalis.

This clone was seen a few times. Its antigen is still unknown. Other DNA sequences within the sample encode an identical CDR3. In alopecia areata patients, both lesional scalp punch biopsies and peripheral blood were collected. Extracted RNA was reverse transcribed, and the resulting cDNA served as sequencing template. Here immunoSEQ multiplex PCR was the method, and the copy in TCRdb shows in-frame clones only, minus some. The table has roughly 97,000 clones, more than 35% seen once. Germline values: CDR1 MNHNY, CDR2 SVGAGI (reference sequence). The V segment lost 2 bases and the J segment 5 bases; nucleotides outside the gene matches: 1. The CDR3 spans 14 residues.

The chain carries TRBV6-6 and TRBJ2-1; 9 bases match TRBD2. This clonotype originated in a human donor with alopecia areata. The specimen sequenced was CD4+ T cells sorted from blood. The CDR3 here is CASSYPSGNNEQFF. DNA for the CDR3: TGTGCCAGCAGTTACCCTAGCGGGAACAATGAGCAGTTCTTC.